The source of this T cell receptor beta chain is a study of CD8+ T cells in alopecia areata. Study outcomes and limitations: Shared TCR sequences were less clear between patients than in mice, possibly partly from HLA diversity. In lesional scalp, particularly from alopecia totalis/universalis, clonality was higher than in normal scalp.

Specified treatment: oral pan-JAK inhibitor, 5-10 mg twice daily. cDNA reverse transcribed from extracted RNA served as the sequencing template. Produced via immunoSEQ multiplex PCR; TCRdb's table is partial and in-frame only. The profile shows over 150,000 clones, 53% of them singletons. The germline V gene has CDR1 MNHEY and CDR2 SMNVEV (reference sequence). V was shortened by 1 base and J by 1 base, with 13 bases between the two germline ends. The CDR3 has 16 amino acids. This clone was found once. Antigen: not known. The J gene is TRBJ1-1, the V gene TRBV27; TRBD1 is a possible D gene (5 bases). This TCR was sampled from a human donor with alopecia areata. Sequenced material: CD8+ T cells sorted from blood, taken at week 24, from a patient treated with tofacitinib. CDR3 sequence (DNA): TGTGCCAGCAGTTTATACCCCTGGACACCGAACACTGAAGCTTTCTTT. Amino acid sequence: CASSLYPWTPNTEAFF.